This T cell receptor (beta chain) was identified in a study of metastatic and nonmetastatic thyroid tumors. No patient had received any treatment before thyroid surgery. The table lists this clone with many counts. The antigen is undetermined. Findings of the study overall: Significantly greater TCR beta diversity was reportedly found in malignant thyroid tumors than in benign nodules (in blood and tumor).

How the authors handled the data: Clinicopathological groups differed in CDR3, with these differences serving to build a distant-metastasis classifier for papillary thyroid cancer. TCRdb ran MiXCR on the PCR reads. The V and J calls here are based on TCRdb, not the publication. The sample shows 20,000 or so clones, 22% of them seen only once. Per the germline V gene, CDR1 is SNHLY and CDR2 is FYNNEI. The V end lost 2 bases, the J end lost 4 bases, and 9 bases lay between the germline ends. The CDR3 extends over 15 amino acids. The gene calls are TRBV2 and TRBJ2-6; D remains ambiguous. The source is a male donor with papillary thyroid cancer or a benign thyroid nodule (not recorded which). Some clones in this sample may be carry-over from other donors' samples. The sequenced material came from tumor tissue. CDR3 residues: CASSEWLFGANVLTF. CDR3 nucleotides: TGTGCCAGCAGTGAATGGTTGTTCGGGGCCAACGTCCTGACTTTC.